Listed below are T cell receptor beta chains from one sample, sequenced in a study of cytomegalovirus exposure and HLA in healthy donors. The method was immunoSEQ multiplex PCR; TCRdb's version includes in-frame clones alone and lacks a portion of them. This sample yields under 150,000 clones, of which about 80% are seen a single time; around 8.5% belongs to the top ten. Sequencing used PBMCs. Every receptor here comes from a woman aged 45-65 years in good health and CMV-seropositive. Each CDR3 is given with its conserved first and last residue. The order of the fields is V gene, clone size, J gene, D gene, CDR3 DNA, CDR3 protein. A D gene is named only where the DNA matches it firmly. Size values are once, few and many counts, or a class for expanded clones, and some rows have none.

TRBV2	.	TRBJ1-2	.	TGTGCCAGCAGTGAGGCCTCCCCCCAGACAGGAGGCTACACCTTC	CASSEASPQTGGYTF
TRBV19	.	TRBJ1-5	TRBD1	TGTGCCACCCATAACAGGGGAGGTCAGCCCCAGCATTTT	CATHNRGGQPQHF
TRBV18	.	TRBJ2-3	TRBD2	TGTGCCAGCTCACCAATCACTAGCGGGGGAACAGATACGCAGTATTTT	CASSPITSGGTDTQYF
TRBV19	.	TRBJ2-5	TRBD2	TGTGCCAGTAGTATGCGACTAGCAAAGGAGACCCAGTACTTC	CASSMRLAKETQYF
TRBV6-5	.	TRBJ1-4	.	TGTGCCAGCAGTTACGACAGGAGCGAGGAAAAACTGTTTTTT	CASSYDRSEEKLFF
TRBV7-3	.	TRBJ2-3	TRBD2	TGTGCCAGCAGCTTCGGGGGGAGTCTAGATACGCAGTATTTT	CASSFGGSLDTQYF
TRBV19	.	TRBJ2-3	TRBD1	TGTGCCAGTAGTATTGGGACAGGGTCACACACAGATACGCAGTATTTT	CASSIGTGSHTDTQYF
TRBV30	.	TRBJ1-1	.	TGTGCCTGGAGCCCACAGAACACTGAAGCTTTCTTT	CAWSPQNTEAFF
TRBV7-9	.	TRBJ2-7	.	TGTGCCAGCAGCCCACCGGGATCCTACGAGCAGTACTTC	CASSPPGSYEQYF
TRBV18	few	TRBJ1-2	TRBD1	TGTGCCAGCTCAAGCGCGACAGGGGTGGAGGGCTACACCTTC	CASSSATGVEGYTF